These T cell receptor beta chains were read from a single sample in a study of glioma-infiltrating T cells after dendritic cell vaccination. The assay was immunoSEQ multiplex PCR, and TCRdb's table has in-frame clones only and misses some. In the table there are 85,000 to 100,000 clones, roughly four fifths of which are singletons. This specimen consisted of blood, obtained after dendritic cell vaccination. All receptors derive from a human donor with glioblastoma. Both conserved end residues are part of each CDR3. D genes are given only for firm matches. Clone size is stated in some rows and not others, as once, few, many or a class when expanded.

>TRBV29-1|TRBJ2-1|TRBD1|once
CSVGQGASYFSNEQFF
TGCAGCGTTGGACAGGGGGCATCTTATTTTTCCAATGAGCAGTTCTTC
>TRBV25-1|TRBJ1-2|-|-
CARNLNRNYGYTF
TGTGCCAGGAACTTAAACAGGAACTATGGCTACACCTTC
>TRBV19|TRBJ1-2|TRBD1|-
CASSIRGPNYGYTF
TGTGCCAGTAGTATAAGGGGGCCTAACTATGGCTACACCTTC
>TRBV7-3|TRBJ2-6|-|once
CASSLDSSGANVLTF
TGTGCCAGCAGCTTGGACAGCTCTGGGGCCAACGTCCTGACTTTC
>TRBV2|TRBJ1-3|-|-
CASSTGPNLGNTIYF
TGTGCCAGCAGTACAGGGCCCAATCTCGGAAACACCATATATTTT
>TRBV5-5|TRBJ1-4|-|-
CASSFLSGGGEKLFF
TGTGCCAGCAGCTTCCTTTCCGGGGGGGGTGAAAAACTGTTTTTT
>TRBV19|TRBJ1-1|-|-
CASSFRDTMNTEAFF
TGTGCCAGTAGTTTCCGGGACACGATGAACACTGAAGCTTTCTTT
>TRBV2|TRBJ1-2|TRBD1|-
CASSAGQGQAYGYTF
TGTGCCAGCAGTGCGGGACAGGGACAGGCCTATGGCTACACCTTC
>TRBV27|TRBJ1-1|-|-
CASSPYRTDLNTEAFF
TGTGCCAGCAGTCCATACCGGACAGACTTGAACACTGAAGCTTTCTTT
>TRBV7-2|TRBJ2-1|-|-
CASSLVAGNYNEQFF
TGTGCCAGCAGCTTAGTGGCAGGCAACTACAATGAGCAGTTCTTC
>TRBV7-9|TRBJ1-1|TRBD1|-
CASSSMTGGTAEAFF
TGTGCCAGCAGCTCAATGACAGGGGGTACGGCTGAAGCTTTCTTT
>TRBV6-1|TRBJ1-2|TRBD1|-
CASSTGGVSSYGYTF
TGTGCCAGCAGTACAGGGGGCGTTTCTTCCTATGGCTACACCTTC
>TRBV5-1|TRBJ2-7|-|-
CASSLDPPRVGEQYF
TGCGCCAGCAGCTTGGACCCGCCCAGGGTAGGAGAGCAGTACTTC
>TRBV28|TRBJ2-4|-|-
CASSLPDRGGVAKNIQYF
TGTGCCAGCAGTTTACCCGACAGGGGAGGGGTGGCCAAAAACATTCAGTACTTC
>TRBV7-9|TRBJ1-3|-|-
CASSSRAGLAGNTIYF
TGTGCCAGCAGCTCCCGGGCGGGGCTGGCTGGAAACACCATATATTTT
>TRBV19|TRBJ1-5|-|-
CASDSNANQPQHF
TGTGCCAGTGACAGCAATGCCAATCAGCCCCAGCATTTT
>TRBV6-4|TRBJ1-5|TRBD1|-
CARRQGAWSNQPQHF
TGTGCCAGACGACAGGGGGCGTGGAGCAATCAGCCCCAGCATTTT
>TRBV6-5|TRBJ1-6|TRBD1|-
CASWDRGNSPLHF
TGTGCCAGCTGGGACAGGGGTAATTCACCCCTCCACTTT